Below, one T cell receptor beta chain is given with its context. Its antigen is not known. Assay used: immunoSEQ multiplex PCR; TCRdb lists only in-frame clones, some missing. The table records tens of thousands of clones, 88% of them present only once. This sample stems from a study of a mutant IDH1 vaccine in newly diagnosed glioma. Study-wide background: Beginning 4-6 weeks after radiotherapy alone, or with temozolomide cycles, vaccination took place. Most patients had radiochemotherapy with temozolomide before enrollment; others had one alone. Findings and limits, study-wide: Pseudoprogression looked unconnected to shifts in top peripheral T cell clonotypes.

As to time point: week 35, safety follow-up. Every single dose of the vaccine, 300 ug of mutant IDH1 20-mer peptide, came with topical imiquimod. The study gave patients eight vaccinations in weeks 1, 3, 5, 7, 11, 15, 19, 23. The specimen was PBMCs, collected from a glioma patient whose treatment included an IDH1 peptide vaccine. The TCR was taken from a woman aged 40-49 years with glioma.

The CDR3 sequence: CASSIAGGGNQPQHF. CDR3 bases: TGTGCCAGTAGTATCGCGGGGGGCGGCAATCAGCCCCAGCATTTT. J is TRBJ1-5 and V is TRBV19; possible D gene TRBD1, 6 bases. V was pared by 3 bases and J by 2 bases, with 11 bases between. Germline assignment: CDR1 LNHDA and CDR2 SQIVND (reference sequence). This CDR3 spans 15 amino acids.